This T cell receptor (beta chain) was observed in a study of CD8 T cells in ankylosing spondylitis. Study conclusions and caveats: The authors found the disease-linked clones to be CD8+ and relatively rare in peripheral blood. Ankylosing spondylitis blood appeared to carry a characteristic TCR beta motif of several highly homologous variants.

Quantitative 5'-RACE was performed with molecular barcodes, and it yielded the TCR beta libraries. TCRdb used MiXCR to reprocess the 5' RACE reads, holding one entry per CDR3 protein. The sample records some 130,000 distinct CDR3 sequences, 6% to 8.5% being singletons. The ends were cut back, 0 bases at V and 3 bases at J, with 16 bases in the middle. Germline V gene lookup returns CDR1 SGHRS and CDR2 YFSETQ. The CDR3 runs to 16 residues. This clonotype was counted many times. What it binds is unknown. This clonotype originated in a female donor with ankylosing spondylitis or in good health (not recorded which). Specimen: blood, either unsorted or a sorted T cell fraction (not recorded which). The chain carries TRBV5-1 and TRBJ2-7, with D possibly matching TRBD2 (6 bases). The CDR3 DNA is TGCGCCAGCAGCTTGGAGGCGGCGGGGCCCTACTACGAGCAGTACTTC. It is translated as CASSLEAAGPYYEQYF.